Shown below are 15 T cell receptor beta chains from a single sample sequenced in a study of blood T cell repertoires in COVID-19. Clones were read by immunoSEQ multiplex PCR, and TCRdb kept only the in-frame ones, dropping some. The profile covers just under 90,000 clones, with about two thirds appearing a single time and approximately 14% taken by the ten largest. Material for sequencing was peripheral blood. The source is a woman aged 80 or over with acute or convalescent COVID-19.

The gene calls are TRBV4-3 and TRBJ1-2; D is unclear. Between the trimmed V and J ends, which lost 0 bases and 0 bases, there was a span of 14 bases. The CDR3 extends over 17 amino acids. Germline CDR1 is LGHNA and CDR2 is YSLEER. In DNA, the CDR3 is TGCGCCAGCAGCCAAGATATATTCCGGCTAGCTAACTATGGCTACACCTTC. Translation: CASSQDIFRLANYGYTF.

As for this clone: A far larger clone is a single base away, which makes a read error likely. This same CDR3 is encoded by further DNA sequences in the sample. The V gene is TRBV7-3, the J gene TRBJ1-2, with 7 bases aligning to TRBD1. CDR3 length: 13 residues. With 6 bases clipped from V and 2 bases from J, the junction kept 3 bases outside the gene matches. Germline lookup yields CDR1 SGHTA and CDR2 FQGTGA. The CDR3 nucleotides read TGTGCCAGCAGTCCGGACAGGAACTATGGCTACACCTTC. Its translation: CASSPDRNYGYTF.

The chain uses TRBV2 and TRBJ1-4, with a possible D match to TRBD1 (5 bases). Germline loops: CDR1 SNHLY, CDR2 FYNNEI. CDR3 length equals 15 residues. The V end lost 4 bases, the J end lost 2 bases, and 11 bases lay between the germline ends. CDR3 in amino acids: CASSVGGITNEKLFF. The DNA for the CDR3 is TGTGCCAGCAGTGTGGGGGGGATCACTAATGAAAAACTGTTTTTT.

The rearrangement links TRBV30 to TRBJ1-1; no firm D call. Looked up from germline, CDR1 is GTSNPN and CDR2 is SVGIG (reference sequence). The CDR3 covers 11 residues. V shed 1 base and J shed 5 bases, with 5 bases lying between them. Here the CDR3 DNA reads TGTGCCTGGAGTGCCTTTACTGAAGCTTTCTTT. Translating it yields CAWSAFTEAFF.

The chain recombines TRBV28 with TRBJ2-1; possibly TRBD1 for D (7 bases). The CDR3 length is 17 residues. Germline V lookup: CDR1 MDHEN, CDR2 SYDVKM. The V end lost 2 bases, the J end lost 2 bases, and 16 bases lay between the germline ends. CDR3 loop: CASSLGMGGQPYNEQFF. The DNA for the CDR3 is TGTGCCAGCAGTTTAGGGATGGGGGGACAGCCCTACAATGAGCAGTTCTTC.

This clone was seen only a few times. The chain links TRBV20-1 to TRBJ1-2, with no clear D. The germline gives CDR1 DFQATT, CDR2 SNEGSKA (reference sequence). The CDR3 has 10 residues. CDR3 coding DNA: TGCATGTGGGCCCCCTACGGCTACACCTTC. It yields the protein CMWAPYGYTF.

In this sample, this clone turned up a few times. The chain combines TRBV11-2 with TRBJ1-3, with D unclear. Germline-derived CDR1 and CDR2 are SGHAT and FQNNGV. V was trimmed by 10 bases and J by 13 bases, leaving 20 bases between them. The CDR3 is 12 residues long. The CDR3 DNA reads as TGTGCCACCAAGTTCGGCGGCGAGAGAATATATTTT. Its translation is CATKFGGERIYF.

At least ten counts were recorded for this clone. The same CDR3 is also encoded by other DNA sequences in this sample. The CDR3 nucleotides are TGTGCCAGCAGCTTGGGACAGGGTTGGACTGAAGCTTTCTTT. The encoded protein is CASSLGQGWTEAFF. The chain recombines TRBV5-5 with TRBJ1-1; 7 bases match TRBD1. Germline CDR1 and CDR2: SGHKS and YYEKEE (reference sequence). This CDR3 has 14 amino acids. V trimming: 0 bases; J trimming: 5 bases; junction bases outside the gene matches: 4.

The rearrangement joins TRBV14 to TRBJ2-1, with D unclear. The V end was cut by 1 base, the J end by 0 bases, with 10 bases between. CDR3 length: 16 amino acids. Germline CDR1 is SGHDN and CDR2 is FVKESK. The CDR3 loop reads CASSQGSFSSYNEQFF. The CDR3 region has the DNA TGTGCCAGCAGCCAAGGGTCCTTTAGCTCCTACAATGAGCAGTTCTTC.

This clone was counted a few times. The chain couples TRBV28 to TRBJ1-2; D remains unclear. Germline CDR1 reads MDHEN; CDR2 reads SYDVKM. This CDR3 region has 13 residues. With 6 bases removed from V and 4 bases from J, the gap between germline ends came to 12 bases. In nucleotides, the CDR3 is TGTGCCAGCAGCTCCGGAGCCCTCTATGGCTACACCTTC. This sequence encodes CASSSGALYGYTF.

This chain links TRBV9 with TRBJ1-1; 10 positions agree with TRBD1. The trim removed 3 bases at V and 6 bases at J, leaving 8 bases unmatched. The germline CDR1 and CDR2 sequences are SGDLS and YYNGEE. This CDR3 has 15 residues. CDR3: CASSAGDRGSSEAFF. The CDR3, as DNA: TGTGCCAGCAGCGCGGGGGACAGGGGAAGTTCTGAAGCTTTCTTT. The full variable domain, with the rest looked up from reference TRBV9 and TRBJ1-1, is DSGVTQTPKHLITATGQRVTLRCSPRSGDLSVYWYQQSLDQGLQFLIQYYNGEERAKGNILERFSAQQFPDLHSELNLSSLELGDSALYFCASSAGDRGSSEAFFGQGTRLTVV.

This chain connects TRBV7-9 to TRBJ1-2, with D perhaps TRBD1 (6 bases). V was shortened by 3 bases and J by 7 bases, with 15 bases between the two germline ends. Germline V gene lookup returns CDR1 SEHNR and CDR2 FQNEAQ (reference sequence). CDR3 size: 14 residues. CDR3 loop: CASSLAGEGGGYTF. The CDR3 DNA reads as TGTGCCAGCAGCTTGGCAGGGGAAGGAGGTGGCTACACCTTC.

The gene calls are TRBV3-1 (or the pseudogene TRBV3-2) and TRBJ1-2; D gene ambiguous. Deletions cut 1 base from V and 4 bases from J, with 7 bases between. This CDR3 comprises 13 residues. In germline, CDR1 is LGHDT, CDR2 YNNKEL (reference sequence). The CDR3 is CASSQAEGYGYTF. DNA for the CDR3: TGTGCCAGCAGCCAAGCGGAGGGCTATGGCTACACCTTC.

The CDR3 bases are TGTGCCAGCAGCTTGGCTATCAGGCAGATCTCTGGAAACACCATATATTTT. Translated: CASSLAIRQISGNTIYF. The chain employs TRBV5-6 and TRBJ1-3; D gene unclear. Germline CDR1 reads SGHDT; CDR2 reads YYEEEE. Trimming cost V 0 bases and J 0 bases, with 13 bases left between them. The CDR3 length is 17 residues. Full variable domain (remainder filled in from reference TRBV5-6 and TRBJ1-3): DAGVTQSPTHLIKTRGQQVTLRCSPKSGHDTVSWYQQALGQGPQFIFQYYEEEERQRGNFPDRFSGHQFPNYSSELNVNALLLGDSALYLCASSLAIRQISGNTIYFGEGSWLTVV.

The chain is built from TRBV7-9 and TRBJ1-4; no firm D call. V was pared by 5 bases and J by 7 bases, with 14 bases between. Germline V gene data show CDR1 as SEHNR and CDR2 as FQNEAQ (reference sequence). The CDR3 sequence is 14 residues long. The CDR3 DNA reads as TGTGCCAGCAGCCGGGGTAGGGAGGGTGAAAAACTGTTTTTT. Its translation is CASSRGREGEKLFF.